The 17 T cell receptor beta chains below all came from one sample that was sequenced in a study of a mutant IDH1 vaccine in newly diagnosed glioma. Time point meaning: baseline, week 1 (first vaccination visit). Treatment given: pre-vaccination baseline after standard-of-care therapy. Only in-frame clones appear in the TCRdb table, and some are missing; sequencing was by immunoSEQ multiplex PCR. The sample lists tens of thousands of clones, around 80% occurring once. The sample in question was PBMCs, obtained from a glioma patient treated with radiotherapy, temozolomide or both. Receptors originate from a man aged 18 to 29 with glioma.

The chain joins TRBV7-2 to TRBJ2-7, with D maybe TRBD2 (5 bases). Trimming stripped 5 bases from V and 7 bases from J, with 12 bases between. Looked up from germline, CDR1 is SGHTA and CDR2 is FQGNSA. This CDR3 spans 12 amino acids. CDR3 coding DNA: TGTGCCAGCAGCCTCGGACCGGGGGAGCAGTACTTC. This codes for CASSLGPGEQYF.

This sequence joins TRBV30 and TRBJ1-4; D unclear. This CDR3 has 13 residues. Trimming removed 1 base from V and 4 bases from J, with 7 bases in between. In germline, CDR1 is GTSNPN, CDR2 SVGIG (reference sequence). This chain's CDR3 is CAWSEGLNEKLFF. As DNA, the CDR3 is TGTGCCTGGAGTGAAGGTCTTAATGAAAAACTGTTTTTT.

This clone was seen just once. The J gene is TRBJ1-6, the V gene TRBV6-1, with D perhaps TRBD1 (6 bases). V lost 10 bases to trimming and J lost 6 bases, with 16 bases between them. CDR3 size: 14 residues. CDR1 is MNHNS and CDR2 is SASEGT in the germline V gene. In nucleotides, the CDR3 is TGTGCCACCAAAGTACAGGGCTCTAATTCACCCCTCCACTTT. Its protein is CATKVQGSNSPLHF.

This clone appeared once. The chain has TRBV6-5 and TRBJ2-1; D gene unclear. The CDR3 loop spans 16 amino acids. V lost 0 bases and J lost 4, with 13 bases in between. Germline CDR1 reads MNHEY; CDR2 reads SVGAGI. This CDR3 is CASSYSRLRAYNEQFF. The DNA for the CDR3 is TGTGCCAGCAGTTACTCGAGACTTCGAGCTTACAATGAGCAGTTCTTC.

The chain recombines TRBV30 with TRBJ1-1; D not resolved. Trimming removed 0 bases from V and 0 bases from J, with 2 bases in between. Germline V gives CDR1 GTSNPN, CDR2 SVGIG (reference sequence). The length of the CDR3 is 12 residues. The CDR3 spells CAWSVLNTEAFF. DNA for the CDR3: TGTGCCTGGAGTGTACTGAACACTGAAGCTTTCTTT.

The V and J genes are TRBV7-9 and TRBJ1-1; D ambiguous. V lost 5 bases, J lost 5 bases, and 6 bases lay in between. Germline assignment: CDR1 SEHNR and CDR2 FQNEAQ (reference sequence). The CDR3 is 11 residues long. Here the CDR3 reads CASSRQTEAFF. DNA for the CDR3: TGTGCCAGCAGCCGCCAAACTGAAGCTTTCTTT.

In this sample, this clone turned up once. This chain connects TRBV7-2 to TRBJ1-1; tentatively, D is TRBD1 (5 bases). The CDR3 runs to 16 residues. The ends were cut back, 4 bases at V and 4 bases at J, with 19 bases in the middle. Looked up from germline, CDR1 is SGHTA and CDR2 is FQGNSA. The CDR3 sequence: CASSSKGTGRSTEAFF. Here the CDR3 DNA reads TGTGCCAGCAGCTCCAAGGGCACAGGAAGGAGCACTGAAGCTTTCTTT.

The CDR3 protein is CASSDYRLGTEAFF. DNA of the CDR3: TGTGCCAGCAGTGACTATAGGCTGGGCACTGAAGCTTTCTTT. The chain uses TRBV25-1 and TRBJ1-1; D is uncertain. CDR1 is MGHDK and CDR2 is SYGVNS in the germline V gene. Trimming shortened V by 3 bases and J by 4 bases, and 12 bases separated the two germline ends. The CDR3 loop spans 14 amino acids.

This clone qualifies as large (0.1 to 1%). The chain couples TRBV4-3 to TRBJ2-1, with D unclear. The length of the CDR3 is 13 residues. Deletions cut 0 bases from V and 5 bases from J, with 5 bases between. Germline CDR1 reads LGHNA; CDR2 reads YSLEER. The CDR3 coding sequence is TGCGCCAGCAGCCAAGATGGGGACAATGAGCAGTTCTTC. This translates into CASSQDGDNEQFF.

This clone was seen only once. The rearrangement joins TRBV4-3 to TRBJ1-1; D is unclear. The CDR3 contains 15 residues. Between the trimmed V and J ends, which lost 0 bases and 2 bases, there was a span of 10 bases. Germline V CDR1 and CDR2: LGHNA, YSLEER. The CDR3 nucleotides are TGCGCCAGCAGCCAAGATCACAGACCCAACACTGAAGCTTTCTTT. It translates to CASSQDHRPNTEAFF.

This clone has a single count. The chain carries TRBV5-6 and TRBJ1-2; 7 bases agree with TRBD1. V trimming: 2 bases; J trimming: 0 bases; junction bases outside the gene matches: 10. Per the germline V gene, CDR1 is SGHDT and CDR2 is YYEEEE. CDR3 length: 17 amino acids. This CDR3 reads CASSFIKRTGPNYGYTF. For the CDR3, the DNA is TGTGCCAGCAGCTTCATCAAAAGGACAGGCCCTAACTATGGCTACACCTTC.

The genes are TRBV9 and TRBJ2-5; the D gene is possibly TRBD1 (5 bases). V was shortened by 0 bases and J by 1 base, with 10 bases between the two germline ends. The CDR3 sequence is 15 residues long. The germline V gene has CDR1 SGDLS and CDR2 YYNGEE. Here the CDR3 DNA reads TGTGCCAGCAGCGTAGAAGTCAGGGCCCAAGAGACCCAGTACTTC. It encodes CASSVEVRAQETQYF.

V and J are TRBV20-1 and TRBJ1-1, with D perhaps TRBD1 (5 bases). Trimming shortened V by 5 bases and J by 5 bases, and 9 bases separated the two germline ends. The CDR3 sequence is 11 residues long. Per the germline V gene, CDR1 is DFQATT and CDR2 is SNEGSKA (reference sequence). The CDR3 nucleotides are TGCAGTGCTGTGGGGCGGACTGAAGCTTTCTTT. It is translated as CSAVGRTEAFF.

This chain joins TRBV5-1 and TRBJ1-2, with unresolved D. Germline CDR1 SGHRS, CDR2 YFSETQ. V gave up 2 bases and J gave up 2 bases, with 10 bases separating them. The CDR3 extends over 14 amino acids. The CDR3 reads CASSFEARNYGYTF. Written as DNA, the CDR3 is TGCGCCAGCAGCTTTGAGGCCAGGAACTATGGCTACACCTTC.

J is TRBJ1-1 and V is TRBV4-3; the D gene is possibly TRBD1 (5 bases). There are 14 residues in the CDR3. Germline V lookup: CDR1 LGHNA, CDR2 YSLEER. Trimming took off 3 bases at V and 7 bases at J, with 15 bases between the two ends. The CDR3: CASSQINGAVEAFF. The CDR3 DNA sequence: TGCGCCAGCAGCCAGATCAACGGGGCTGTTGAAGCTTTCTTT.

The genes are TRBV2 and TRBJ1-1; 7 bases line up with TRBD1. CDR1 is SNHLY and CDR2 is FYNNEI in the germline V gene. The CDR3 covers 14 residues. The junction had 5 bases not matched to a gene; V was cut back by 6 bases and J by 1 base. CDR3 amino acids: CASRQGRANTEAFF. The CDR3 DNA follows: TGTGCCAGCAGACAGGGGAGGGCGAACACTGAAGCTTTCTTT.

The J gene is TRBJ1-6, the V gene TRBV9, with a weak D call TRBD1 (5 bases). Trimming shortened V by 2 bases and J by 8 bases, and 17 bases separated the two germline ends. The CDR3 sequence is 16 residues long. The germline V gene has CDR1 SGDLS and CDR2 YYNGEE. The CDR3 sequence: CASSVYLGGGDSPLHF. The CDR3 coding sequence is TGTGCCAGCAGCGTCTACCTCGGGGGAGGTGATTCACCCCTCCACTTT. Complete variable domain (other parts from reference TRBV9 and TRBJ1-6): DSGVTQTPKHLITATGQRVTLRCSPRSGDLSVYWYQQSLDQGLQFLIQYYNGEERAKGNILERFSAQQFPDLHSELNLSSLELGDSALYFCASSVYLGGGDSPLHFGNGTRLTVT.